The clone carrying this T cell receptor (beta chain) was seen ten or more times. Antigen: not known. These data come from a study of T-cell reconstitution after alpha-beta-depleted transplantation in children. Researchers prepared the TCRbeta library using unique molecular identifiers, the study reports. TCRdb called the PCR reads again in MiXCR, with one record for every CDR3 protein. The profile covers about 460,000 distinct CDR3 sequences, with roughly 11% appearing a single time and 12% to 15% taken by the ten largest. Study observations and caveats: Expanded graft clones numbering several hundred reportedly gave rise to alpha-beta T cells about two months after transplant.

The receptor was derived from a female patient between 2 and 15 years old who had a stem cell transplant for aplastic anemia, so the T cells may come from the graft donor. The input for sequencing was PBMCs, mostly from graft donor cells, taken 180 days after TCRalphabeta/CD19-depleted stem cell transplant.

The chain's CDR3 is CSAREGLAGYNEQFF. As DNA, the CDR3 is TGCAGTGCTAGGGAGGGACTAGCGGGCTACAATGAGCAGTTCTTC. The V call is TRBV20-1, the J call TRBJ2-1; 12 positions agree with TRBD2. The CDR3 totals 15 residues. Unmatched junction bases numbered 3, after V lost 3 bases and J lost 3 bases. Germline V CDR1 and CDR2: DFQATT, SNEGSKA (reference sequence).